A single sample is the source of the 26 T cell receptor beta chains below, sequenced in a study of blood T cell repertoires in COVID-19. The method was immunoSEQ multiplex PCR; TCRdb's version includes in-frame clones alone and lacks a portion of them. Of 210,000 or so clones detected, 92% appear once; the ten largest clones hold roughly 1.2%. The sample taken for sequencing was peripheral blood. All receptors derive from a young man with acute or convalescent COVID-19.

The gene calls are TRBV10-3 and TRBJ2-3; TRBD1 is a possible D gene (5 bases). V was cut by 5 bases and J by 6 bases, with 15 bases left in between. CDR1 ENHRY and CDR2 SYGVKD come from the germline V gene. The CDR3 is 14 residues long. The CDR3 DNA is TGTGCCATCAGTCAAAACCCAGGGTCCGATACGCAGTATTTT. Protein product: CAISQNPGSDTQYF.

The J gene is TRBJ1-6, the V gene TRBV27, with a possible D match to TRBD1 (6 bases). Germline V CDR1 and CDR2: MNHEY, SMNVEV (reference sequence). The length of the CDR3 is 15 residues. V was cut by 6 bases and J by 7 bases, with 16 bases left in between. CDR3: CASSVGTHWNSPLHF. CDR3 DNA: TGTGCCAGCAGCGTAGGGACACATTGGAATTCACCCCTCCACTTT.

This chain uses TRBV27 with TRBJ1-1, with D possibly being TRBD1 (5 bases). Germline V gene lookup returns CDR1 MNHEY and CDR2 SMNVEV (reference sequence). The CDR3 loop spans 14 amino acids. The germline V and J ends were trimmed by 4 bases and 8 bases, with 17 bases remaining between them. This chain's CDR3 is CASSSPQGGGEAFF. The CDR3 nucleotides are TGTGCCAGCAGTTCCCCCCAGGGCGGAGGGGAAGCTTTCTTT.

The chain is built from TRBV6-5 and TRBJ1-1, with D possibly being TRBD1 (6 bases). Germline assignment: CDR1 MNHEY and CDR2 SVGAGI. CDR3 size: 14 residues. Trimming left V 6 bases short and J 5 bases short, with 16 bases between. The CDR3 sequence: CASSSTGFGTEAFF. CDR3 in DNA: TGTGCCAGCAGCTCCACAGGGTTTGGGACTGAAGCTTTCTTT.

The V call is TRBV14, the J call TRBJ2-7; D perhaps matches TRBD1 (7 bases). The CDR3 is made up of 18 amino acids. Between the trimmed V and J ends, which lost 3 bases and 4 bases, there was a span of 25 bases. Per germline, CDR1 SGHDN and CDR2 FVKESK. The CDR3 nucleotides are TGTGCCAGCAGCCATTCCTTACAGGGGTTGCCGAGCGGGTACGAGCAGTACTTC. As protein: CASSHSLQGLPSGYEQYF.

The genes are TRBV7-3 and TRBJ2-1; D call uncertain. Germline CDR1 is SGHTA and CDR2 is FQGTGA. There are 15 residues in the CDR3. V lost 1 base to trimming and J lost 2 bases, with 9 bases between them. The CDR3 DNA reads as TGTGCCAGCAGCTTAATCGGCGGAGCCTACAATGAGCAGTTCTTC. It encodes CASSLIGGAYNEQFF.

The V and J genes are TRBV28 and TRBJ2-3; 9 nucleotides align to TRBD1. Germline-derived CDR1 and CDR2 are MDHEN and SYDVKM. Trimming cost V 5 bases and J 5 bases; bases outside gene matches: 11. This CDR3 is 16 amino acids long. CDR3 protein: CASSPHGTGLGDTQYF. For the CDR3, the DNA is TGTGCCAGCAGTCCCCATGGGACAGGGTTGGGAGATACGCAGTATTTT.

This clone was detected only once. The chain couples TRBV18 to TRBJ2-1; TRBD2 agrees at 9 bases. Trimming at V came to 4 bases and at J to 5 bases, leaving 6 bases not matched to a gene. The germline gives CDR1 KGHSH, CDR2 LQKENI. The CDR3 extends over 15 amino acids. For the CDR3, the DNA is TGTGCCAGCTCACGCGGTGTAGCGGGAGACAATGAGCAGTTCTTC. This codes for CASSRGVAGDNEQFF. The complete variable domain, with remaining parts taken from reference TRBV18 and TRBJ2-1, reads NAGVMQNPRHLVRRRGQEARLRCSPMKGHSHVYWYRQLPEEGLKFMVYLQKENIIDESGMPKERFSAEFPKEGPSILRIQQVVRGDSAAYFCASSRGVAGDNEQFFGPGTRLTVL.

The gene calls are TRBV18 and TRBJ1-2; D is possibly TRBD1 (6 bases). The CDR3 consists of 15 residues. Germline lookup yields CDR1 KGHSH and CDR2 LQKENI. The V and J ends lost 3 bases and 4 bases respectively, with 15 bases between them. The CDR3 coding sequence is TGTGCCAGCTCACCGACCACAGGGATCGGCTATGGCTACACCTTC. As protein: CASSPTTGIGYGYTF.

Notes on this clone: The same CDR3 is also encoded by other DNA sequences in this sample. The chain employs TRBV5-1 and TRBJ2-7, with a possible D match to TRBD1 (5 bases). V lost 4 bases to trimming and J lost 3 bases, with 8 bases between them. The CDR3 runs to 12 residues. Germline CDR1 SGHRS, CDR2 YFSETQ. The CDR3 DNA follows: TGCGCCAGCAGCCGCGACAGCTACGAGCAGTACTTC. Translation: CASSRDSYEQYF. Full variable domain (remainder filled in from reference TRBV5-1 and TRBJ2-7): KAGVTQTPRYLIKTRGQQVTLSCSPISGHRSVSWYQQTPGQGLQFLFEYFSETQRNKGNFPGRFSGRQFSNSRSEMNVSTLELGDSALYLCASSRDSYEQYFGPGTRLTVT.

This clone was detected only once. CDR3 DNA sequence: TGTGCCAGCTCAGGTAACAGGGATACTGAAGCTTTCTTT. Encoded protein: CASSGNRDTEAFF. The gene calls are TRBV18 and TRBJ1-1, with a weak D call TRBD1 (6 bases). This CDR3 comprises 13 residues. Germline CDR1 is KGHSH and CDR2 is LQKENI. Trimming stripped 5 bases from V and 5 bases from J, with 12 bases between.

This chain joins TRBV13 and TRBJ2-7; TRBD2 agrees at 11 bases. Germline CDR1 and CDR2: PRHDT and FYEKMQ (reference sequence). This CDR3 has 14 amino acids. V shed 8 bases, J shed 2 bases, and the junction held 5 bases outside the gene matches. The CDR3 DNA reads as TGTGCCAGCCAGACTAGCGGGACAACCTACGAGCAGTACTTC. Amino acids: CASQTSGTTYEQYF.

This clone showed up just a few times. The chain uses TRBV28 and TRBJ2-1; D is uncertain. Trimming shortened V by 1 base and J by 7 bases, and 20 bases separated the two germline ends. CDR3 size: 17 residues. CDR1 is MDHEN, CDR2 SYDVKM, per germline. The CDR3 nucleotides are TGTGCCAGCAGTTTATATCCAGGTGCGCTCCTCGGAAATGAGCAGTTCTTC. Translating it yields CASSLYPGALLGNEQFF. The full variable domain, completed using reference TRBV28 and TRBJ2-1, is DVKVTQSSRYLVKRTGEKVFLECVQDMDHENMFWYRQDPGLGLRLIYFSYDVKMKEKGDIPEGYSVSREKKERFSLILESASTNQTSMYLCASSLYPGALLGNEQFFGPGTRLTVL.

The CDR3 DNA reads as TGTGCCAGCAGGGGGAGTTACGAGCAGTACTTC. This encodes CASRGSYEQYF. The V call is TRBV3-1 (or the pseudogene TRBV3-2), the J call TRBJ2-7; maybe TRBD2 (5 bases). V was trimmed by 6 bases and J by 4 bases, leaving 7 bases between them. The CDR3 is 11 residues long. CDR1 is LGHDT, CDR2 YNNKEL, per germline (reference sequence).

The chain carries TRBV6-5 and TRBJ1-2, with D hard to call. Trimming stripped 6 bases from V and 3 bases from J, with 8 bases between. This CDR3 contains 12 residues. Germline values: CDR1 MNHEY, CDR2 SVGAGI. Written as DNA, the CDR3 is TGTGCCAGCAGCACAGCATACTATGGCTACACCTTC. Translating it yields CASSTAYYGYTF.

The chain joins TRBV20-1 to TRBJ2-5, with D unclear. Trimming took off 6 bases at V and 2 bases at J, with 4 bases between the two ends. Germline V CDR1 and CDR2: DFQATT, SNEGSKA (reference sequence). This CDR3 is 10 amino acids long. CDR3: CSAYQETQYF. The CDR3 nucleotides are TGCAGTGCCTATCAAGAGACCCAGTACTTC.

In DNA, the CDR3 is TGTGCCAGCAGCCAAGCCGGACACAGAGATCGCGAGCAGTACTTC. Its translation is CASSQAGHRDREQYF. The chain combines TRBV3-1 (or the pseudogene TRBV3-2) with TRBJ2-7; a weak D match, TRBD1 (5 bases). Germline V gene lookup returns CDR1 LGHDT and CDR2 YNNKEL (reference sequence). The CDR3 has 15 residues. Deletions cut 1 base from V and 6 bases from J, with 16 bases between.

Here the CDR3 reads CASSFTGANTEAFF. CDR3 nucleotide sequence: TGTGCCAGCAGTTTTACAGGGGCGAACACTGAAGCTTTCTTT. This chain links TRBV27 with TRBJ1-1, with TRBD1 matching over 7 bases. From germline, CDR1 is MNHEY and CDR2 SMNVEV (reference sequence). V lost 3 bases, J lost 1 base, and 2 bases stayed unmatched. CDR3 length: 14 residues.

The CDR3 loop is CASSLALAGEQETQYF. CDR3 coding DNA: TGCGCCAGCAGCTTGGCATTAGCGGGGGAGCAAGAGACCCAGTACTTC. The J gene is TRBJ2-5, the V gene TRBV5-1; 9 positions agree with TRBD2. This CDR3 spans 16 amino acids. The V gene's germline CDR1 is SGHRS and CDR2 YFSETQ. With V trimmed by 0 bases and J by 2 bases, 5 bases remained unmatched.

This chain uses TRBV27 with TRBJ2-3; 8 nucleotides match TRBD1. Germline values: CDR1 MNHEY, CDR2 SMNVEV (reference sequence). This CDR3 has 14 amino acids. V was clipped by 6 bases and J by 1 base; unmatched bases: 3. CDR3 sequence reads: CASSWGQGTDTQYF. The CDR3 DNA is TGTGCCAGCAGCTGGGGACAGGGCACAGATACGCAGTATTTT.

The chain combines TRBV2 with TRBJ2-7, with 15 bases that match TRBD2. Germline V CDR1 and CDR2: SNHLY, FYNNEI. The V gene end was trimmed by 10 bases and the J gene end by 0 bases; junction bases not matched to a gene: 10. This CDR3 has 17 residues. CDR3 residues: CATDGLAGGRSSYEQYF. The CDR3 DNA is TGTGCCACTGACGGACTAGCGGGAGGGAGGAGCTCCTACGAGCAGTACTTC.

The chain joins TRBV7-9 to TRBJ1-1; the D is unclear. Germline values: CDR1 SEHNR, CDR2 FQNEAQ (reference sequence). V lost 4 bases and J 6 bases, leaving 12 bases between the germline ends. The CDR3 is 13 residues long. This CDR3 is CASSYGLKSEAFF. In DNA, the CDR3 is TGTGCCAGCAGCTATGGACTCAAATCTGAAGCTTTCTTT.

This clone was detected once. V is TRBV28 and J is TRBJ2-2; TRBD1 aligns across 9 bases. CDR3 size: 13 residues. From germline, CDR1 is MDHEN and CDR2 SYDVKM. The ends lost 7 bases at V and 8 bases at J; junction bases unmatched: 5. CDR3 residues: CASIQGAGGELFF. The CDR3 DNA reads TGTGCCAGCATACAGGGGGCTGGAGGGGAGCTGTTTTTT.

This sequence joins TRBV18 and TRBJ2-4; D may be TRBD2 (6 bases). V dropped 2 bases and J dropped 7 bases, with 18 bases sitting between them. Germline V gene data show CDR1 as KGHSH and CDR2 as LQKENI. The CDR3 is 16 residues long. The CDR3 DNA reads as TGTGCCAGCTCACCATACGCCATCCACGGAGGGAACATTCAGTACTTC. It is translated as CASSPYAIHGGNIQYF.

This chain connects TRBV5-8 to TRBJ2-7, with D perhaps matching TRBD1 (6 bases). V dropped 0 bases and J dropped 4 bases, with 11 bases sitting between them. From germline, CDR1 is SGHTS and CDR2 YDEGEE. This CDR3 has 14 residues. DNA of the CDR3: TGTGCCAGCAGCTTGGGGACAGAGATTTACGAGCAGTACTTC. It codes for CASSLGTEIYEQYF.

The chain employs TRBV28 and TRBJ2-5; 12 nucleotides agree with TRBD1. V was clipped by 4 bases and J by 5 bases; unmatched bases: 8. Looked up from germline, CDR1 is MDHEN and CDR2 is SYDVKM. This CDR3 is built from 16 residues. CDR3 coding DNA: TGTGCCAGCAGTTGGGACAGGGGGCTTAGTTGGGAGACCCAGTACTTC. It codes for CASSWDRGLSWETQYF.